These 27 T cell receptor beta chains were sequenced from one sample in a study of blood T cell repertoires in COVID-19. Here immunoSEQ multiplex PCR was the method, and the copy in TCRdb shows in-frame clones only, minus some. The sample has a few hundred thousand clones, approximately 89% seen once. Sequenced material: peripheral blood. The source is a woman in her twenties or thirties who had recovered from COVID-19.

The chain combines TRBV24-1 with TRBJ1-4; 8 bases fit TRBD1. J lost 6 bases, V lost 7 bases, and 6 bases had no gene match. Germline V CDR1 and CDR2: KGHDR, SFDVKD. The CDR3 extends over 14 amino acids. The CDR3 DNA reads TGTGCCACCAGCGGGACAGGAGAGGATGAAAAACTGTTTTTT. Translation: CATSGTGEDEKLFF.

The chain joins TRBV28 to TRBJ1-3; 8 nucleotides match TRBD1. CDR1 MDHEN and CDR2 SYDVKM come from the germline V gene. Germline trimming cut 6 bases from V and 2 bases from J; bases unmatched to any gene: 9. This CDR3 spans 16 amino acids. In DNA, the CDR3 is TGTGCCAGCAGCCAACCCCAGGGGGCGACTGGAAACACCATATATTTT. Amino acid sequence: CASSQPQGATGNTIYF.

The chain has TRBV6-2 or TRBV6-3 and TRBJ2-2; D perhaps matches TRBD1 (5 bases). Germline CDR1 MNHEY, CDR2 SVGEGT. The CDR3 covers 15 residues. With 4 bases removed from V and 6 bases from J, the gap between germline ends came to 15 bases. CDR3 nucleotide sequence: TGTGCCAGCAGTTCTTGGCAGGGCGTCCCCGGGGAGCTGTTTTTT. Residues: CASSSWQGVPGELFF.

The rearrangement links TRBV6-4 to TRBJ2-1; TRBD1 is a possible D gene (6 bases). The germline V gene encodes CDR1 MRHNA and CDR2 SNTAGT. The CDR3 spans 14 residues. V was shortened by 6 bases and J by 2 bases, with 11 bases between the two germline ends. The DNA for the CDR3 is TGTGCCAGCAGCAGGGGCATTGCCTACAATGAGCAGTTCTTC. It translates to CASSRGIAYNEQFF.

The rearrangement joins TRBV6-6 to TRBJ1-4, with a possible D match to TRBD1 (5 bases). This CDR3 has 15 amino acids. V was pared by 6 bases and J by 4 bases, with 15 bases between. Per the germline V gene, CDR1 is MNHNY and CDR2 is SVGAGI (reference sequence). The CDR3 DNA reads as TGTGCCAGCAGGCCGGGGGGGGTCCTTAATGAAAAACTGTTTTTT. It yields the protein CASRPGGVLNEKLFF.

The chain recombines TRBV15 with TRBJ2-1; perhaps TRBD1 as D (6 bases). Germline CDR1 is LNHNV and CDR2 is YYDKDF (reference sequence). Trimming cost V 6 bases and J 4 bases, with 16 bases left between them. The CDR3 extends over 15 amino acids. In DNA form, the CDR3 reads TGTGCCACCAGTGAATCGTCAGGGGTGTACAATGAGCAGTTCTTC. It translates to CATSESSGVYNEQFF.

This clone was found once. CDR3: CASSIVWGQLNYNEQFF. The CDR3 region has the DNA TGTGCCAGTAGTATAGTCTGGGGACAACTGAACTACAATGAGCAGTTCTTC. The chain uses TRBV19 and TRBJ2-1; possibly TRBD1 for D (6 bases). Germline V lookup: CDR1 LNHDA, CDR2 SQIVND (reference sequence). CDR3 length equals 17 residues. Trimming removed 1 base from V and 3 bases from J, with 16 bases in between. The whole variable domain, remainder taken from reference TRBV19 and TRBJ2-1, is DGGITQSPKYLFRKEGQNVTLSCEQNLNHDAMYWYRQDPGQGLRLIYYSQIVNDFQKGDIAEGYSVSREKKESFPLTVTSAQKNPTAFYLCASSIVWGQLNYNEQFFGPGTRLTVL.

This clone was counted a single time. The V and J genes are TRBV18 and TRBJ2-5; D is undetermined. Germline loops: CDR1 KGHSH, CDR2 LQKENI. Trimming left V 3 bases short and J 3 bases short, with 14 bases between. This CDR3 contains 15 residues. The CDR3 region is CASSPGLRQKETQYF. The CDR3, as DNA: TGTGCCAGCTCACCTGGGTTGAGGCAGAAAGAGACCCAGTACTTC.

This rearrangement joins TRBV30 to TRBJ1-6, with D tentatively TRBD1 (6 bases). The CDR3 spans 15 residues. Trimming left V 0 bases short and J 7 bases short, with 13 bases between. CDR1 and CDR2 from the germline V gene are GTSNPN and SVGIG (reference sequence). The CDR3 is CAWSVLRGRNSPLHF. For the CDR3, the DNA is TGTGCCTGGAGTGTACTCAGGGGAAGGAATTCACCCCTCCACTTT. The full variable domain, completed using reference TRBV30 and TRBJ1-6, is SQTIHQWPATLVQPVGSPLSLECTVEGTSNPNLYWYRQAAGRGLQLLFYSVGIGQISSEVPQNLSASRPQDRQFILSSKKLLLSDSGFYLCAWSVLRGRNSPLHFGNGTRLTVT.

The chain combines TRBV21-1 with TRBJ1-5. TRBV21-1 constitutes a pseudogene. The CDR3 is 16 residues long. The CDR3 coding sequence is TGTGCCAGCAGCCCACTGGGACTGATAGTAAATCAGCCCCAGCATTTT. It yields the protein CASSPLGLIVNQPQHF.

The V call is TRBV28, the J call TRBJ2-7; TRBD1 matches at 9 bases. The CDR3 consists of 16 residues. CDR1 and CDR2 (germline): MDHEN, SYDVKM. Trimming at V came to 6 bases and at J to 3 bases, leaving 12 bases not matched to a gene. In DNA, the CDR3 is TGTGCCAGCAGACGGATACCGGGACAGGGAGTCTACGAGCAGTACTTC. It specifies CASRRIPGQGVYEQYF.

This chain connects TRBV6-5 to TRBJ1-2; no clear D gene. CDR3 size: 14 residues. CDR1 and CDR2 (germline): MNHEY, SVGAGI. Trimming left V 1 base short and J 2 bases short, with 8 bases between. This CDR3 is CASSYFAGNYGYTF. In DNA, the CDR3 is TGTGCCAGCAGTTACTTCGCAGGCAACTATGGCTACACCTTC.

The CDR3 coding sequence is TGTGCCAGCAGCCCTCCGACAGGGCGCTCCGGGGAGCTGTTTTTT. Residues: CASSPPTGRSGELFF. The rearrangement links TRBV7-9 to TRBJ2-2; TRBD1 aligns across 7 bases. V lost 5 bases, J lost 6 bases, and 9 bases stayed unmatched. Germline V gene data show CDR1 as SEHNR and CDR2 as FQNEAQ (reference sequence). The CDR3 runs 15 residues.

The rearrangement joins TRBV15 to TRBJ1-3; D is unclear. V lost 2 bases to trimming and J lost 3 bases, with 5 bases between them. Germline values: CDR1 LNHNV, CDR2 YYDKDF (reference sequence). This CDR3 region has 13 residues. CDR3 protein: CATSRNIGNTIYF. The DNA of the CDR3 is TGTGCCACCAGCAGAAACATTGGAAACACCATATATTTT.

The CDR3 DNA follows: TGTGCCAGCACGACCCCTAGCGGGGGGGCCTACGAGCAGTACTTC. Encoded protein: CASTTPSGGAYEQYF. The rearrangement links TRBV28 to TRBJ2-7; 12 nucleotides match TRBD2. The CDR3 spans 15 residues. Germline V gives CDR1 MDHEN, CDR2 SYDVKM. J was trimmed by 2 bases and V by 7 bases; bases with no gene match: 6.

The chain links TRBV27 to TRBJ2-5; 9 bases line up with TRBD2. The CDR3 sequence is 18 residues long. Unmatched junction bases numbered 19, after V lost 6 bases and J lost 5 bases. Per the germline V gene, CDR1 is MNHEY and CDR2 is SMNVEV (reference sequence). The CDR3 protein is CASSPHSGGGAPGETQYF. CDR3 nucleotide sequence: TGTGCCAGCAGCCCTCATTCTGGCGGGGGGGCCCCCGGCGAGACCCAGTACTTC.

About this clone itself: The sample holds other DNA sequences that translate to the same CDR3. The CDR3 here is CASRGQNYGYTF. CDR3 DNA sequence: TGTGCCAGCAGGGGACAGAACTATGGCTACACCTTC. The rearrangement links TRBV6-5 to TRBJ1-2, with 7 bases that match TRBD1. In germline, CDR1 is MNHEY, CDR2 SVGAGI. The CDR3 length is 12 residues. V trimming: 6 bases; J trimming: 2 bases; junction bases outside the gene matches: 0.

The V and J genes are TRBV9 and TRBJ2-3, with D tentatively TRBD1 (5 bases). V lost 1 base, J lost 2 bases, and 11 bases lay in between. The CDR3 runs 15 residues. In germline, CDR1 is SGDLS, CDR2 YYNGEE. CDR3 bases: TGTGCCAGCAGCGTAAGGGGCGAATCCACAGATACGCAGTATTTT. Translation: CASSVRGESTDTQYF.

This clone has only one observation. The chain recombines TRBV6-5 with TRBJ1-5; TRBD1 aligns across 7 bases. Germline assignment: CDR1 MNHEY and CDR2 SVGAGI. CDR3 size: 14 residues. V gave up 5 bases and J gave up 5 bases; unmatched junction bases: 6. This chain's CDR3 is CASSIDRDYQPQHF. CDR3 nucleotide sequence: TGTGCCAGCAGTATCGACAGGGACTATCAGCCCCAGCATTTT.

The V call is TRBV10-3, the J call TRBJ2-7, with 9 bases matching TRBD2. The CDR3 runs 14 residues. Trimming cost V 0 bases and J 5 bases; bases outside gene matches: 2. Germline V gene lookup returns CDR1 ENHRY and CDR2 SYGVKD. The CDR3 DNA reads as TGTGCCATCAGTGAGTCGCGGGGGGGGCACGAGCAGTACTTC. Its protein is CAISESRGGHEQYF.

This rearrangement joins TRBV7-8 to TRBJ1-2, with D possibly being TRBD1 (5 bases). This CDR3 spans 16 amino acids. V gave up 1 base and J gave up 5 bases, with 17 bases separating them. The germline V gene encodes CDR1 SGHVS and CDR2 FQNEAQ. In DNA, the CDR3 is TGTGCCAGCAGCTTAGGTAGGAGGGGAAGATCGTATGGCTACACCTTC. It codes for CASSLGRRGRSYGYTF.

The chain recombines TRBV28 with TRBJ1-2; 8 nucleotides match TRBD1. CDR3 length: 14 residues. From germline, CDR1 is MDHEN and CDR2 SYDVKM. After removal of 2 bases from V and 6 bases from J, the junction contained 5 bases not matched to a gene. CDR3 protein: CASSLTGQDDGYTF. CDR3 nucleotide sequence: TGTGCCAGCAGTTTAACGGGACAGGATGATGGCTACACCTTC.

The chain couples TRBV7-3 to TRBJ2-7, with TRBD1 as a possible D gene (5 bases). CDR3 length: 14 residues. V lost 3 bases and J 5 bases, leaving 14 bases between the germline ends. Germline V gives CDR1 SGHTA, CDR2 FQGTGA. The CDR3 DNA follows: TGTGCCAGCAGCTTTGTCCAGGGTACGGACGAGCAGTACTTC. Protein: CASSFVQGTDEQYF.

V usage is TRBV5-1 and J usage is TRBJ2-7, with TRBD1 matching over 8 bases. Germline V gives CDR1 SGHRS, CDR2 YFSETQ. The CDR3 covers 14 residues. V dropped 4 bases and J dropped 3; count of bases not matched to a gene: 6. The chain's CDR3 is CASSPRTGNYEQYF. The CDR3 DNA reads TGCGCCAGCAGCCCCCGGACAGGGAACTACGAGCAGTACTTC. Full variable domain (outside the CDR3, taken from reference TRBV5-1 and TRBJ2-7): KAGVTQTPRYLIKTRGQQVTLSCSPISGHRSVSWYQQTPGQGLQFLFEYFSETQRNKGNFPGRFSGRQFSNSRSEMNVSTLELGDSALYLCASSPRTGNYEQYFGPGTRLTVT.

The CDR3 coding sequence is TGTGCCAGCAGCGTTTTAGCGGGGGGCTCCTACGAGCAGTACTTC. It codes for CASSVLAGGSYEQYF. The chain uses TRBV9 and TRBJ2-7, with 10 nucleotides matching TRBD2. Germline V gives CDR1 SGDLS, CDR2 YYNGEE. The CDR3 spans 15 residues. V trimming: 2 bases; J trimming: 0 bases; junction bases outside the gene matches: 2.

The genes are TRBV2 and TRBJ1-4, with 8 bases matching TRBD1. In germline, CDR1 is SNHLY, CDR2 FYNNEI. The CDR3 sequence is 17 residues long. V was pared by 6 bases and J by 0 bases, with 9 bases of the junction left unmatched. This CDR3 is CASRADRVGSTNEKLFF. CDR3 coding DNA: TGTGCCAGCAGGGCGGACAGGGTCGGGTCAACTAATGAAAAACTGTTTTTT.

The chain uses TRBV5-1 and TRBJ1-6, with D maybe TRBD1 (6 bases). The ends were cut back, 0 bases at V and 8 bases at J, with 12 bases in the middle. There are 15 residues in the CDR3. CDR1 is SGHRS and CDR2 is YFSETQ in the germline V gene. The CDR3 region has the DNA TGCGCCAGCAGCTTGGTACAGGGTAATGATTCACCCCTCCACTTT. Translating it yields CASSLVQGNDSPLHF.